What follows are 8 T cell receptor beta chains derived from one specimen sequenced in a study of T cells expressing NK-cell markers. TCRdb re-called the 5' RACE reads and catalogs CDR3 proteins one per entry, DNA excluded. The sample totals a few hundred thousand distinct CDR3 sequences. Sequencing used blood T cells: a sorted CD56 or NKG2C T cell subset, CD4+ or CD8+ T cells, or bulk PBMC T cells (not recorded which). Receptors originate from a man aged 18-70 years in good health.

The chain recombines TRBV20-1 with TRBJ2-3; TCRdb's D call, TRBD1, is unchecked because there is no DNA. The V gene's germline CDR1 is DFQATT and CDR2 SNEGSKA (reference sequence). CDR3 size: 14 residues. The CDR3 loop reads CSARNRGYTDTQYF.

The chain is built from TRBV7-3 and TRBJ2-4; TCRdb lists TRBD1, though no DNA is available to test this call. This CDR3 region has 13 residues. Germline values: CDR1 SGHTA, CDR2 FQGTGA. The CDR3 sequence is CASSAGQKNIQYF.

The chain combines TRBV11-2 with TRBJ2-2; as DNA is missing, the TRBD1 call by TCRdb cannot be tested. The CDR3 totals 14 residues. From germline, CDR1 is SGHAT and CDR2 FQNNGV. CDR3 amino acids: CASSTGQIPGELFF.

CDR3 residues: CSARAPPGALSYNEQFF. V is TRBV20-1 and J is TRBJ2-1; TCRdb names TRBD2, which stays unverified in the absence of DNA. Germline assignment: CDR1 DFQATT and CDR2 SNEGSKA (reference sequence). CDR3 length: 17 residues.

The chain combines TRBV20-1 with TRBJ1-5; TCRdb outputs TRBD1, but without DNA this stays unchecked. This CDR3 region has 12 residues. From germline, CDR1 is DFQATT and CDR2 SNEGSKA (reference sequence). The CDR3: CSARDFTGLQHF.

This chain uses TRBV12-3 or TRBV12-4 with TRBJ1-1; TCRdb names TRBD1, which stays unverified in the absence of DNA. The CDR3 loop spans 15 amino acids. This CDR3 is CASSPGTGLNTEAFF.

The V call is TRBV5-5, the J call TRBJ2-7; TCRdb names TRBD2, which stays unverified in the absence of DNA. The CDR3 sequence is 15 residues long. The germline V gene encodes CDR1 SGHKS and CDR2 YYEKEE (reference sequence). The CDR3 reads CASSLVQVGRYEQYF. Filled out from reference TRBV5-5 and TRBJ2-7, the complete variable domain reads DAGVTQSPTHLIKTRGQQVTLRCSPISGHKSVSWYQQVLGQGPQFIFQYYEKEERGRGNFPDRFSARQFPNYSSELNVNALLLGDSALYLCASSLVQVGRYEQYFGPGTRLTVT.

The chain is built from TRBV27 and TRBJ2-3; TCRdb lists TRBD1, though no DNA is available to test this call. Germline CDR1 is MNHEY and CDR2 is SMNVEV (reference sequence). CDR3 length: 14 residues. The CDR3 spells CASSWGRGTDTQYF.